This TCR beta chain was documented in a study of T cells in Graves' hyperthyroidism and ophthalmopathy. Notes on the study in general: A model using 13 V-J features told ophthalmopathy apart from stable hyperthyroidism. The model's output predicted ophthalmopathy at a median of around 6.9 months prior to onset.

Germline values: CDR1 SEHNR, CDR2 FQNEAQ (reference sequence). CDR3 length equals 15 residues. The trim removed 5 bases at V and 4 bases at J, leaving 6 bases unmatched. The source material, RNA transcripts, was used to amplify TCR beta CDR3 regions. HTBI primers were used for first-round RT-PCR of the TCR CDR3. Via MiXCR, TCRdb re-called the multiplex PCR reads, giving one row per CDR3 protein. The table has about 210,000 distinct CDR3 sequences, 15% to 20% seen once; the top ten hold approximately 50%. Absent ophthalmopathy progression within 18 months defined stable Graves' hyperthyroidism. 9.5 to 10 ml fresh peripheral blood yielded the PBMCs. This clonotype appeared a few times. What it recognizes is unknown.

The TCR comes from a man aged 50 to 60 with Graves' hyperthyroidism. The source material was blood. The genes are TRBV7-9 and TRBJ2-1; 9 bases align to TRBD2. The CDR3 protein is CASSPPSGIYNEQFF. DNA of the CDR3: TGTGCCAGCAGCCCACCTAGCGGGATATACAATGAGCAGTTCTTC.